This T cell receptor (beta chain) is drawn from a study of graft-versus-host responses after intestinal transplantation. Looking at the study overall: Anti-thymocyte globulin served as induction for all recipients, who then took tacrolimus and steroids for about 3 years.

Note on this clone: Antigen: not known.

The CDR3 contains 16 residues. The assay was immunoSEQ multiplex PCR, and TCRdb's table has in-frame clones only and misses some. The sample has more than 95,000 clones, less than 90% seen once. Regarding the study as a whole: Recipient marrow held GvH clones, some first seen in ileum or blood. Patients who carried graft-donor T cell macrochimerism also had high graft-versus-host to host-versus-graft clonal ratios in their allografts. HvG clone declines early post-transplant were associated with peak circulating GvH levels.

This chain connects TRBV1 to TRBJ2-7; the tabulated D call, TRBD2, remains unverified against the DNA. TRBV1 is tagged as a pseudogene. The sequencing used unstimulated CD4+ T cells sorted from spleen or lymph node cells, collected before intestinal transplant. This receptor was obtained from a human donor who received an intestinal transplant. DNA of the CDR3: TGCACCAGCAGCCATATGAAGAGGGAGGACTCCTACGAGCAGTACTTC. Translated, it gives CTSSHMKREDSYEQYF.